This T cell receptor (beta chain) comes out of a study of blood T cell repertoires in COVID-19. Study-wide background: Acute-phase and convalescent COVID-19 samples originated in the United States, Italy and Spain.

The CDR3 extends over 14 amino acids. V dropped 6 bases and J dropped 1 base, with 12 bases sitting between them. Germline CDR1 MDHEN, CDR2 SYDVKM. Original processing notes: From reference gene primer amplification, estimates of nucleated cell counts were derived. Clones were sequenced by immunoSEQ multiplex PCR, and TCRdb holds only the in-frame ones, with some missing. The V and J calls and clone size are taken from that table; D and trimming were inferred from the DNA. This sample has about 340,000 clones; around 83% occur once, and the top ten carry 2.5% to 3%. The TCR originated in a man aged 30 to 45 with active or convalescent COVID-19. Input material: peripheral blood. The chain employs TRBV28 and TRBJ1-1; no reliable D call. The CDR3 sequence: CASSRPGSNTEAFF. Written as DNA, the CDR3 is TGTGCCAGCAGCCGTCCGGGTTCGAACACTGAAGCTTTCTTT.